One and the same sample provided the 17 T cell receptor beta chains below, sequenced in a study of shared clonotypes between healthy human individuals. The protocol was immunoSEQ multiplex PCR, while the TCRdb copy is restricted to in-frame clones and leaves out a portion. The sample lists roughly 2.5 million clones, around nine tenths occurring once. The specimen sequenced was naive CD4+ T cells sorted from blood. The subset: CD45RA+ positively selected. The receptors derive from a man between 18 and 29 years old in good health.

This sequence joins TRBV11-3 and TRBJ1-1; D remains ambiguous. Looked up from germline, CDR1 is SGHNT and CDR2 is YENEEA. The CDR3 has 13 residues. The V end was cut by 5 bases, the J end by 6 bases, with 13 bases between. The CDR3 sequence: CASSITRFSEAFF. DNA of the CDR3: TGTGCCAGCAGCATCACCAGGTTCTCTGAAGCTTTCTTT. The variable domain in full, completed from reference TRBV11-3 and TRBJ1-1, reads EAGVVQSPRYKIIEKKQPVAFWCNPISGHNTLYWYLQNLGQGPELLIRYENEEAVDDSQLPKDRFSAERLKGVDSTLKIQPAELGDSAVYLCASSITRFSEAFFGQGTRLTVV.

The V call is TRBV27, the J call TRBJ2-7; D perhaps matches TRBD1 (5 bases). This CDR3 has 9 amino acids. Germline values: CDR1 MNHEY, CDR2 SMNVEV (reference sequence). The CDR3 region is CASTHRLGV. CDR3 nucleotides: TGTGCCAGCACCCACAGGCTGGGGGTC.

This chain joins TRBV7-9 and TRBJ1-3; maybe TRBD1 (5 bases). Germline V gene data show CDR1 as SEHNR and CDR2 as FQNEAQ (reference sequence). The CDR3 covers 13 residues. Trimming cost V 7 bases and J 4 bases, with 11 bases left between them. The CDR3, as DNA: TGTGCCAGCAAGGAGGGGACCGGAAACACCATATATTTT. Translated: CASKEGTGNTIYF.

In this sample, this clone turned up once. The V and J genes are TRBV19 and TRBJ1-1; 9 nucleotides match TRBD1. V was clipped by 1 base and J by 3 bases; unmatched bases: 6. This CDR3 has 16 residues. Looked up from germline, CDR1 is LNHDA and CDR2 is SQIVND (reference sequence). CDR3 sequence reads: CASSIGTGVRDTEAFF. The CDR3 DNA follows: TGTGCCAGTAGTATAGGGACAGGGGTTAGGGACACTGAAGCTTTCTTT.

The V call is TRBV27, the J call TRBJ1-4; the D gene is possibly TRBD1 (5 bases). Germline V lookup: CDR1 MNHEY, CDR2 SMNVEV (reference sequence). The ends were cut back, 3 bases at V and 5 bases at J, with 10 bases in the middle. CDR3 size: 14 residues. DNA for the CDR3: TGTGCCAGCAGTTTCATAGGGGTCAATGAAAAACTGTTTTTT. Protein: CASSFIGVNEKLFF.

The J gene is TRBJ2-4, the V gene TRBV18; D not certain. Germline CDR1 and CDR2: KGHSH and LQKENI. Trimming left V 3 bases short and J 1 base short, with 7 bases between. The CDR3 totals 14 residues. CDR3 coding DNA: TGTGCCAGCTCACCTCCGTCGGCCAAAAACATTCAGTACTTC. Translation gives CASSPPSAKNIQYF.

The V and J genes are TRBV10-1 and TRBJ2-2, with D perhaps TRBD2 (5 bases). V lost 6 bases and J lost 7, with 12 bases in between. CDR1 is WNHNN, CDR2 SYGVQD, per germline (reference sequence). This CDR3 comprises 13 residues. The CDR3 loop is CASRGDTGGELFF. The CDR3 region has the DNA TGCGCCAGCAGGGGAGACACGGGCGGGGAGCTGTTTTTT.

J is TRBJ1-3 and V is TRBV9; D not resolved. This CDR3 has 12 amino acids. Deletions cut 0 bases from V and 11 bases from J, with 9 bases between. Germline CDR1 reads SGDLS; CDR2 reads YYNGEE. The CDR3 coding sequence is TGTGCCAGCAGCGTAGGGCCCGGGGCCATATATTTT. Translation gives CASSVGPGAIYF.

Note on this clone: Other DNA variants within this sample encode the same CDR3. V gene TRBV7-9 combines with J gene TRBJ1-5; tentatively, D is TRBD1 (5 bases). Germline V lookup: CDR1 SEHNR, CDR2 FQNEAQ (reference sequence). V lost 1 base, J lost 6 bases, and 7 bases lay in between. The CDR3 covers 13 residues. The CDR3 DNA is TGTGCCAGCAGCTTAGGGGGGGGTCAGCCCCAGCATTTT. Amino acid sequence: CASSLGGGQPQHF.

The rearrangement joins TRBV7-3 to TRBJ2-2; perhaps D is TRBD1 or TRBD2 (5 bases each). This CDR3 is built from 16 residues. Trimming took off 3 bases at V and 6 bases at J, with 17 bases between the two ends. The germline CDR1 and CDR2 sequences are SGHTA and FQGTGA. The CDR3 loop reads CASSFTSQRGSGELFF. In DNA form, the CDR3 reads TGTGCCAGCAGCTTCACCTCTCAGAGGGGCTCCGGGGAGCTGTTTTTT.

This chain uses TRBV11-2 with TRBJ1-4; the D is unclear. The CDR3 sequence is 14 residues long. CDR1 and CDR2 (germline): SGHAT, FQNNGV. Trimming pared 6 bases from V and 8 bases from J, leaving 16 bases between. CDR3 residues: CASRDPMEPEKLFF. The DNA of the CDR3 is TGTGCCAGCAGGGACCCCATGGAACCGGAAAAACTGTTTTTT.

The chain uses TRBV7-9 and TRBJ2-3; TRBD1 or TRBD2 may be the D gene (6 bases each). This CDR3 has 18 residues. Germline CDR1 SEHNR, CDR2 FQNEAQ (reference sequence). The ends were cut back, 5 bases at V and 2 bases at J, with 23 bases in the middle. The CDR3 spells CASSPIFSWGAVTDTQYF. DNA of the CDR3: TGTGCCAGCAGCCCGATCTTCTCGTGGGGGGCCGTCACAGATACGCAGTATTTT.

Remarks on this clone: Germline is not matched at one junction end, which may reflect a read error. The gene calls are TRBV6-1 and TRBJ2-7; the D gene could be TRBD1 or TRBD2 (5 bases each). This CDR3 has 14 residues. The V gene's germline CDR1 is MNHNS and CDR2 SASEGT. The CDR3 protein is CASREDGASYEQYF. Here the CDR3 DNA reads TGTGCCAGCAGGGAAGACGGGGCCTCCTACGAGCAGTACTTC.

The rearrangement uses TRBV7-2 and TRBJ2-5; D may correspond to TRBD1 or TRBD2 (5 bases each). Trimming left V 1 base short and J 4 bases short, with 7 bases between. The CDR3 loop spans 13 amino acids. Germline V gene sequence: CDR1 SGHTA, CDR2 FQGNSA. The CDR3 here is CASSLGDRETQYF. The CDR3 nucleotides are TGTGCCAGCAGCTTAGGGGACCGAGAGACCCAGTACTTC.

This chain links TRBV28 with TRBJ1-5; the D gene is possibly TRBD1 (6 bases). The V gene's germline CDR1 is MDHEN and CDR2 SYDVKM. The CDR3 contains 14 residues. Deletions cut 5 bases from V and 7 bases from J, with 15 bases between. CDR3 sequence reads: CASSPEQGRQPQHF. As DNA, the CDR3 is TGTGCCAGCAGTCCGGAACAGGGTCGACAGCCCCAGCATTTT.

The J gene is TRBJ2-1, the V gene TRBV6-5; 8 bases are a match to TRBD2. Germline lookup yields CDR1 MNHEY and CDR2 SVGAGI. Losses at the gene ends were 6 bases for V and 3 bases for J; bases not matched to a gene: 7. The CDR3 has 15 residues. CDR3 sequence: CASSLSGSFYNEQFF. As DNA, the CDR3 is TGTGCCAGCAGCCTCAGCGGGAGCTTCTACAATGAGCAGTTCTTC.

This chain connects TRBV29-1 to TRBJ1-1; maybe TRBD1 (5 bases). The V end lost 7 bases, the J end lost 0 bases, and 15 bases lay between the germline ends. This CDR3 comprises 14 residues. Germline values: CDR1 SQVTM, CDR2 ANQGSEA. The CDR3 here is CSAKDNTMNTEAFF. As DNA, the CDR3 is TGCAGCGCCAAGGACAATACAATGAACACTGAAGCTTTCTTT. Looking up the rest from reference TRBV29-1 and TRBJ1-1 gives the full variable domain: SAVISQKPSRDICQRGTSLTIQCQVDSQVTMMFWYRQQPGQSLTLIATANQGSEATYESGFVIDKFPISRPNLTFSTLTVSNMSPEDSSIYLCSAKDNTMNTEAFFGQGTRLTVV.